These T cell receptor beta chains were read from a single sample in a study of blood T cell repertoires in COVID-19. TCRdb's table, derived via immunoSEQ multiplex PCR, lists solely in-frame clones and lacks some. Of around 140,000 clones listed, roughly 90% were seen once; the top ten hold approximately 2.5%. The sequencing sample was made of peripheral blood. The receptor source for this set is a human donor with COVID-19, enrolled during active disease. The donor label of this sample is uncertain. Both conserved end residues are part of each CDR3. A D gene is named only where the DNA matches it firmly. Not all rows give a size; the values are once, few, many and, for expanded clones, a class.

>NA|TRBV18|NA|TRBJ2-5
TGTGCCAGCTCACCCTACGTCGAGACCCAGTACTTC
CASSPYVETQYF
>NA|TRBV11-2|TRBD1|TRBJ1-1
TGTGCCAGCAGCTCCCGGGACAGGTATCCGAACTTGGAAGCTTTCTTT
CASSSRDRYPNLEAFF
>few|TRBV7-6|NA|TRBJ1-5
TGTGCCAGCAGCTCGCTAGGGGGAATCCATCAGCCCCAGCATTTT
CASSSLGGIHQPQHF
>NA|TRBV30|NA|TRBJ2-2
TGTGCCTGGAGTAGGGGAGGGAACACCGGGGAGCTGTTTTTT
CAWSRGGNTGELFF
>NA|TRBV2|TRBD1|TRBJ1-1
TGTGCCAGCAGTGAAAACCCTGGACAGGGCCCCAGAGCTTTCTTT
CASSENPGQGPRAFF
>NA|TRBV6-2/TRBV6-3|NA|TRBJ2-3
TGTGCCAGCAGCCGGACGAGCGGAGATACGCAGTATTTT
CASSRTSGDTQYF
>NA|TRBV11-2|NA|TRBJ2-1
TGTGCCAGCAGCTTTAGAGGTGGTCTAGTCGTTCGCAATGAGCAGTTCTTC
CASSFRGGLVVRNEQFF
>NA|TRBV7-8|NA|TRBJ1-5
TGTGCCAGCAGCTTAGGGCCCAATCAGCCCCAGCATTTT
CASSLGPNQPQHF
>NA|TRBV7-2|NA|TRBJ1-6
TGTGCCAGCAGCCTAGTAAATTCACCCCTCCACTTT
CASSLVNSPLHF
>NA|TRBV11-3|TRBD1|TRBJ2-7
TGTGCCAGCAGCGTAAGGGGGCACTACGAGCAGTACTTC
CASSVRGHYEQYF
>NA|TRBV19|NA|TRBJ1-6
TGTGCCAGTAGCGGCAGGGAAAGCAATTCACCCCTCCACTTT
CASSGRESNSPLHF
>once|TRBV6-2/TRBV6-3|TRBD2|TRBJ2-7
TGTGCCAGCAGTCCGAGACTAGCCTCCTACGAGCAGTACTTC
CASSPRLASYEQYF
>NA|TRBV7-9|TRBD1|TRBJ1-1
TGTGCCAGCAGCTTAAAGGGGACAGGGGGCACTGAAGCTTTCTTT
CASSLKGTGGTEAFF
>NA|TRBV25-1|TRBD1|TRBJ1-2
TGTGCCAGCAGTACCCGACAGGGAGCTAGTGGCTACACCTTC
CASSTRQGASGYTF
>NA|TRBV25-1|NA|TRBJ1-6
TGTGCCAGCAGCGACAGACAGGAGAGGGTTTCACCCCTCCACTTT
CASSDRQERVSPLHF
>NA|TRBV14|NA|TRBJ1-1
TGTGCCAGCAGCCAAGATCTTGGATCGGGGACTGAAGCTTTCTTT
CASSQDLGSGTEAFF
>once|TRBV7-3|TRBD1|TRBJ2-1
TGTGCCAGCAGCTTAATGCAGGGGGCCTACAATGAGCAGTTCTTC
CASSLMQGAYNEQFF
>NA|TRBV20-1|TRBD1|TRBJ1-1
TGCAGTGCTAGTACCGGGACAGGGGTATCTGAAGCTTTCTTT
CSASTGTGVSEAFF
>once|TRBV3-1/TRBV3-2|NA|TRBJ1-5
TGTGCCAGCAGCCATAGGGGAAACAATCAGCCCCAGCATTTT
CASSHRGNNQPQHF
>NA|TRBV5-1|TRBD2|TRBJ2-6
TGCGCCAGCAGCCCGGGGAGGGAAGGGGCCAACGTCCTGACTTTC
CASSPGREGANVLTF
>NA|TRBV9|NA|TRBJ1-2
TGTGCCAGCAGCCCCGGCGGCACGCGGACTTATGGCTACACCTTC
CASSPGGTRTYGYTF
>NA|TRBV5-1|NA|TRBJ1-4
TGCGCCAGCAGCTCAGGGGTGGGGGATGAAAAACTGTTTTTT
CASSSGVGDEKLFF
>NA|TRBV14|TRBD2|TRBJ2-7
TGTGCCAGCAGCCTGCGCACTAGCGGGGGATTCTACGAGCAGTACTTC
CASSLRTSGGFYEQYF
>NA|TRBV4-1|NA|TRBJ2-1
TGCGCCAGCAGCCAAGAATTGGGAGCTCCAAGGAATGAGCAGTTCTTC
CASSQELGAPRNEQFF
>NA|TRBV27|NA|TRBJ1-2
TGTGCCAGCAGTTTAGGCCAGGGTATGGGCTACACCTTC
CASSLGQGMGYTF
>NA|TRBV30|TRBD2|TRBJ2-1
TGTGCCTGGGACCCACGCGCGGGAGGTGAGAATGAGCAGTTCTTC
CAWDPRAGGENEQFF